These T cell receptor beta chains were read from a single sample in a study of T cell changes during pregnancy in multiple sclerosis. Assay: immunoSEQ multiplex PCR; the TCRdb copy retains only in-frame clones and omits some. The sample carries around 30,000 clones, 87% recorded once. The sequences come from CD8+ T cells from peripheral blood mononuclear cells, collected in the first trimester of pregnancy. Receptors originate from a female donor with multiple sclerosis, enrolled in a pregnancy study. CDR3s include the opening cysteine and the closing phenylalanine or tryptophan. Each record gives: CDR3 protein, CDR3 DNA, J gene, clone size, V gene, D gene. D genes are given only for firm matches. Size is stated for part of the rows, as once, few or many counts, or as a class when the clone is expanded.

CDR3: CASSDSPGTSGVEQFF; DNA: TGTGCCAGCAGTGACTCCCCCGGGACTAGCGGGGTTGAGCAGTTCTTC; J: TRBJ2-1; size: NA; V: TRBV6-4; D: TRBD2
CDR3: CASSFGTTGYGYTF; DNA: TGTGCCAGCAGTTTTGGGACAACGGGCTATGGCTACACCTTC; J: TRBJ1-2; size: NA; V: TRBV27; D: NA
CDR3: CAISDQGRGPHQPQHF; DNA: TGTGCCATCAGTGATCAAGGGAGGGGCCCGCATCAGCCCCAGCATTTT; J: TRBJ1-5; size: NA; V: TRBV10-3; D: NA
CDR3: CSVPGWVVREEDTEAFF; DNA: TGCAGCGTTCCGGGGTGGGTAGTTAGAGAAGAGGACACTGAAGCTTTCTTT; J: TRBJ1-1; size: NA; V: TRBV29-1; D: NA
CDR3: CASSLFRQGNQPQHF; DNA: TGTGCCAGCAGTTTATTCCGACAGGGCAATCAGCCCCAGCATTTT; J: TRBJ1-5; size: few; V: TRBV28; D: NA
CDR3: CASSQDLDRTTGANVLTF; DNA: TGCGCCAGCAGCCAAGATCTGGACAGAACGACTGGGGCCAACGTCCTGACTTTC; J: TRBJ2-6; size: few; V: TRBV4-3; D: NA
CDR3: CASSLGAQGNNEQFF; DNA: TGTGCCAGCAGCTTGGGGGCGCAGGGTAACAATGAGCAGTTCTTC; J: TRBJ2-1; size: few; V: TRBV5-6; D: NA
CDR3: CASTPDSRPQHF; DNA: TGTGCCAGCACCCCCGACTCCAGGCCCCAGCATTTT; J: TRBJ1-5; size: NA; V: TRBV28; D: NA
CDR3: CASSYSKTGSVDGYTF; DNA: TGTGCCAGCAGTTACTCGAAGACAGGGAGCGTTGATGGCTACACCTTC; J: TRBJ1-2; size: NA; V: TRBV6-5; D: TRBD1
CDR3: CASSSYRGLDQPQHF; DNA: TGTGCCAGCAGCTCCTACAGGGGGCTGGATCAGCCCCAGCATTTT; J: TRBJ1-5; size: NA; V: TRBV7-8; D: TRBD1
CDR3: CASSYSGDTEAFF; DNA: TGCGCCAGCAGCTACTCGGGGGACACTGAAGCTTTCTTT; J: TRBJ1-1; size: once; V: TRBV5-1; D: NA
CDR3: CASSGGTSNSETQYF; DNA: TGTGCCAGCAGCGGCGGGACTAGTAATTCTGAGACCCAGTACTTC; J: TRBJ2-5; size: NA; V: TRBV9; D: TRBD2
CDR3: CASSDEAGSTDTQYF; DNA: TGTGCCAGCAGTGACGAGGCGGGAAGCACAGATACGCAGTATTTT; J: TRBJ2-3; size: many; V: TRBV6-4; D: NA
CDR3: CASSPGGQEETQYF; DNA: TGTGCCAGCAGCCCAGGAGGACAGGAAGAGACCCAGTACTTC; J: TRBJ2-5; size: NA; V: TRBV11-3; D: TRBD1
CDR3: CATSGNRGHSTDTQYF; DNA: TGTGCCACCAGCGGTAACAGGGGACATAGCACAGATACGCAGTATTTT; J: TRBJ2-3; size: NA; V: TRBV15; D: TRBD1
CDR3: CASSPDRGLGYTF; DNA: TGTGCCAGCAGCCCCGACAGGGGGCTCGGCTACACCTTC; J: TRBJ1-2; size: NA; V: TRBV5-4; D: TRBD1
CDR3: CASSQEPGQGNTGELFF; DNA: TGCGCCAGCAGCCAAGAACCGGGACAGGGTAACACCGGGGAGCTGTTTTTT; J: TRBJ2-2; size: NA; V: TRBV4-1; D: TRBD1
CDR3: CAWSVGGLEQYF; DNA: TGTGCCTGGAGTGTGGGGGGACTCGAGCAGTACTTC; J: TRBJ2-7; size: NA; V: TRBV30; D: NA
CDR3: CASSLTGVNEQFF; DNA: TGTGCCAGCAGCTTAACGGGAGTCAATGAGCAGTTCTTC; J: TRBJ2-1; size: NA; V: TRBV7-3; D: NA
CDR3: CASSFRGGTSYEQYF; DNA: TGCGCCAGCAGCTTCCGCGGGGGGACCTCCTACGAGCAGTACTTC; J: TRBJ2-7; size: NA; V: TRBV5-1; D: TRBD2
CDR3: CASSQRTGGWTEAFF; DNA: TGTGCCAGCAGTCAAAGAACAGGGGGCTGGACTGAAGCTTTCTTT; J: TRBJ1-1; size: NA; V: TRBV6-5; D: TRBD1
CDR3: CASSDGERNEQYF; DNA: TGTGCCAGCAGTGACGGGGAGAGGAACGAGCAGTACTTC; J: TRBJ2-7; size: NA; V: TRBV6-1; D: NA
CDR3: CASSEASGQGDETQYF; DNA: TGTGCCAGCAGTGAAGCGTCGGGACAGGGTGATGAGACCCAGTACTTC; J: TRBJ2-5; size: NA; V: TRBV6-1; D: TRBD1
CDR3: CASSLDQYSSNTEAFF; DNA: TGTGCCAGCAGCTTAGATCAGTACAGTTCTAACACTGAAGCTTTCTTT; J: TRBJ1-1; size: once; V: TRBV7-8; D: NA
CDR3: CASSDGRDNSPLHF; DNA: TGTGCCAGCAGTGACGGGCGGGATAATTCACCCCTCCACTTT; J: TRBJ1-6; size: few; V: TRBV6-4; D: NA
CDR3: CASSLGTGEGNTIYF; DNA: TGCGCCAGCAGCCTCGGGACAGGGGAGGGAAACACCATATATTTT; J: TRBJ1-3; size: NA; V: TRBV4-1; D: TRBD1
CDR3: CASSLKRGSTDTQYF; DNA: TGTGCCAGCAGCTTAAAGCGGGGTAGCACAGATACGCAGTATTTT; J: TRBJ2-3; size: NA; V: TRBV11-3; D: TRBD2
CDR3: CASSYIGGEQYF; DNA: TGTGCCAGCAGTTACATAGGGGGCGAGCAGTACTTC; J: TRBJ2-7; size: NA; V: TRBV6-5; D: NA
CDR3: CASSFGAEARGTGELFF; DNA: TGTGCCAGCAGCTTTGGGGCGGAAGCCCGCGGCACCGGGGAGCTGTTTTTT; J: TRBJ2-2; size: NA; V: TRBV13; D: NA
CDR3: CASTGANTGELFF; DNA: TGTGCCAGTACCGGGGCGAACACCGGGGAGCTGTTTTTT; J: TRBJ2-2; size: NA; V: TRBV19; D: NA
CDR3: CASLKRAGQGLNEQYF; DNA: TGTGCCAGCCTCAAAAGGGCAGGACAGGGTTTAAACGAGCAGTACTTC; J: TRBJ2-7; size: NA; V: TRBV21-1; D: NA
CDR3: CAWTRQGALYGVAEAFF; DNA: TGTGCCTGGACTCGACAGGGGGCTCTTTACGGTGTCGCTGAAGCTTTCTTT; J: TRBJ1-1; size: NA; V: TRBV30; D: TRBD1
CDR3: CASSQGRDFPSYNEQFF; DNA: TGCGCCAGCAGCCAGGGCCGGGACTTCCCCTCCTACAATGAGCAGTTCTTC; J: TRBJ2-1; size: NA; V: TRBV4-3; D: NA
CDR3: CASSLGDTNYGYTF; DNA: TGTGCCAGCAGCTTAGGGGACACGAACTATGGCTACACCTTC; J: TRBJ1-2; size: NA; V: TRBV7-9; D: NA
CDR3: CASSGRDRGGTEAFF; DNA: TGTGCCAGCAGTGGCCGGGACAGGGGAGGCACTGAAGCTTTCTTT; J: TRBJ1-1; size: few; V: TRBV28; D: TRBD1
CDR3: CASSQDPSGGAWEETQYF; DNA: TGCGCCAGCAGCCAAGATCCCAGCGGGGGGGCCTGGGAGGAGACCCAGTACTTC; J: TRBJ2-5; size: once; V: TRBV4-3; D: TRBD2
CDR3: CASSYSGENTGELFF; DNA: TGTGCCAGCAGTTACTCGGGAGAAAACACCGGGGAGCTGTTTTTT; J: TRBJ2-2; size: NA; V: TRBV6-5; D: NA
CDR3: CASSQTTGQETQYF; DNA: TGTGCCAGCTCACAAACTACAGGGCAAGAGACCCAGTACTTC; J: TRBJ2-5; size: NA; V: TRBV18; D: NA
CDR3: CAYRLAGGADTQYF; DNA: TGTGCCTACAGACTAGCGGGAGGAGCAGATACGCAGTATTTT; J: TRBJ2-3; size: NA; V: TRBV30; D: TRBD2
CDR3: CASSMTGRSNQPQHF; DNA: TGTGCCAGCAGCATGACAGGGAGAAGCAATCAGCCCCAGCATTTT; J: TRBJ1-5; size: NA; V: TRBV6-5; D: TRBD1
CDR3: CASSWNRAGGTEAFF; DNA: TGTGCCAGCAGCTGGAACAGGGCGGGGGGCACTGAAGCTTTCTTT; J: TRBJ1-1; size: NA; V: TRBV5-4; D: NA
CDR3: CASSSGQGTNEQFF; DNA: TGTGCCAGCAGCTCCGGACAGGGGACCAATGAGCAGTTCTTC; J: TRBJ2-1; size: NA; V: TRBV7-9; D: TRBD1
CDR3: CASSAPTSGGAYEQYF; DNA: TGTGCCAGCAGCGCCCCGACTAGCGGGGGAGCCTACGAGCAGTACTTC; J: TRBJ2-7; size: NA; V: TRBV7-9; D: TRBD2
CDR3: CASSPSSGGARDTQYF; DNA: TGCGCCAGCAGCCCCTCGAGCGGGGGGGCCAGAGATACGCAGTATTTT; J: TRBJ2-3; size: NA; V: TRBV5-1; D: TRBD2